Presented here are 30 T cell receptor beta chains from one specimen sequenced in a study of CD8 T cells in Susac syndrome. RNA totalling roughly 0.5 to 1 ug underwent reverse transcription with random hexamers. TCRdb analysed the immunoSEQ multiplex PCR reads with MiXCR anew, one entry per CDR3 protein. Of around 120,000 distinct CDR3 sequences detected, around 94% appear once; the ten largest clones hold approximately 0.13%. The sample consisted of CD4+ T cells from PBMCs. The receptors here all came from a human donor with multiple sclerosis.

This chain joins TRBV11-2 and TRBJ1-1, with D uncertain. V gave up 6 bases and J gave up 0 bases, with 17 bases separating them. CDR1 and CDR2 (germline): SGHAT, FQNNGV. The CDR3 totals 16 residues. The CDR3 sequence: CASSPPYPTLNTEAFF. The CDR3 DNA reads as TGTGCCAGCAGTCCACCCTATCCCACACTGAACACTGAAGCTTTCTTT.

The chain carries TRBV23-1 and TRBJ2-1, with D perhaps matching TRBD1 (5 bases). TRBV23-1 is noted as an ORF with a role that remains uncertain. The CDR3 totals 13 residues. V lost 4 bases to trimming and J lost 8 bases, with 12 bases between them. CDR3 loop: CASSPIGRDEQFF. The CDR3 region has the DNA TGCGCCAGCAGTCCCATCGGCAGGGATGAGCAGTTCTTC.

The genes are TRBV3-1 and TRBJ2-7, with D tentatively TRBD2 (6 bases). This CDR3 is 13 amino acids long. The germline V gene has CDR1 LGHDT and CDR2 YNNKEL (reference sequence). Trimming removed 4 bases from V and 3 bases from J, with 10 bases in between. The DNA for the CDR3 is TGTGCCAGCAGCCTCCTGGGGGGCTACGAGCAGTACTTC. This sequence encodes CASSLLGGYEQYF.

The gene calls are TRBV27 and TRBJ2-3; 8 bases are shared with TRBD1. CDR1 MNHEY and CDR2 SMNVEV come from the germline V gene (reference sequence). This CDR3 region has 14 residues. J lost 2 bases, V lost 6 bases, and 4 bases had no gene match. CDR3 sequence: CASSRDRPTDTQYF. The CDR3 region has the DNA TGTGCCAGCAGCAGGGACAGGCCCACAGATACGCAGTATTTT.

The chain has TRBV12-3 or TRBV12-4 and TRBJ2-1; D might be TRBD1 (5 bases). There are 14 residues in the CDR3. V gave up 6 bases and J gave up 3 bases, with 12 bases separating them. This CDR3 reads CASSPSTVYNEQFF. CDR3 nucleotide sequence: TGTGCCAGCAGCCCCTCGACAGTCTACAATGAGCAGTTCTTC.

Written as DNA, the CDR3 is TGTGCCAGCAAACGTAGTGAAGGGAGGGACGAGCAGTACTTC. This translates into CASKRSEGRDEQYF. V and J are TRBV9 and TRBJ2-7; 7 bases match TRBD2. J lost 5 bases, V lost 6 bases, and 11 bases had no gene match. The CDR3 loop spans 14 amino acids. Per the germline V gene, CDR1 is SGDLS and CDR2 is YYNGEE.

This CDR3 is CASSREGAGDYEQYF. CDR3 sequence (DNA): TGTGCCAGTAGTCGGGAGGGGGCCGGGGACTACGAGCAGTACTTC. The genes are TRBV19 and TRBJ2-7, with D possibly being TRBD2 (8 bases). Per the germline V gene, CDR1 is LNHDA and CDR2 is SQIVND (reference sequence). The V and J ends lost 5 bases and 3 bases respectively, with 17 bases between them. This CDR3 comprises 15 residues.

The chain has TRBV19 and TRBJ2-3; D ambiguous. The CDR3 is 15 residues long. V dropped 5 bases and J dropped 0 bases, with 12 bases sitting between them. Germline V CDR1 and CDR2: LNHDA, SQIVND (reference sequence). The CDR3 DNA reads as TGTGCCAGTAGTTTCCGTTCGGCGAGCACAGATACGCAGTATTTT. Encoded protein: CASSFRSASTDTQYF.

The V gene is TRBV6-2 or TRBV6-3, the J gene TRBJ1-2; no clear D. Trimming took 3 bases from V and 1 from J, leaving 3 bases between them. CDR1 is MNHEY, CDR2 SVGEGT, per germline. CDR3 length equals 12 residues. The CDR3: CASSYGNYGYTF. Written as DNA, the CDR3 is TGTGCCAGCAGTTATGGTAACTATGGCTACACCTTC.

The chain joins TRBV27 to TRBJ1-5; possibly TRBD1 for D (5 bases). In germline, CDR1 is MNHEY, CDR2 SMNVEV (reference sequence). This CDR3 spans 13 amino acids. V gave up 3 bases and J gave up 9 bases, with 12 bases separating them. In nucleotides, the CDR3 is TGTGCCAGCAGTTTTAAGGTGGGGCGGCCCCAGCATTTT. Translation gives CASSFKVGRPQHF.

The rearrangement uses TRBV12-3 or TRBV12-4 and TRBJ1-1; 8 nucleotides match TRBD1. The CDR3 consists of 14 residues. After removal of 5 bases from V and 4 bases from J, the junction contained 6 bases not matched to a gene. This CDR3 reads CASSLDRGSTEAFF. CDR3 sequence (DNA): TGTGCCAGCAGTCTTGACAGGGGAAGCACTGAAGCTTTCTTT.

This clonotype came up once. The J gene is TRBJ1-2, the V gene TRBV6-2 or TRBV6-3; D ambiguous. CDR1 and CDR2 (germline): MNHEY, SVGEGT. V lost 10 bases and J lost 8, with 11 bases in between. CDR3 length: 10 residues. The CDR3 sequence is CATSLAGYTF. For the CDR3, the DNA is TGTGCCACCTCCTTGGCGGGCTACACCTTC.

The chain couples TRBV12-3 or TRBV12-4 to TRBJ2-5; no firm D call. The CDR3 sequence is 12 residues long. The V end was cut by 3 bases, the J end by 5 bases, with 7 bases between. The CDR3 DNA reads TGTGCCAGCAGTTTTAATGGGGAGACCCAGTACTTC. It specifies CASSFNGETQYF.

The chain uses TRBV6-2 or TRBV6-3 and TRBJ2-5, with 7 nucleotides matching TRBD2. Germline V gene sequence: CDR1 MNHEY, CDR2 SVGEGT. V trimming: 2 bases; J trimming: 0 bases; junction bases outside the gene matches: 3. The CDR3 length is 15 residues. The CDR3 reads CASSYGLADQETQYF. The CDR3 nucleotides read TGTGCCAGCAGTTACGGGCTAGCGGACCAAGAGACCCAGTACTTC.

The V call is TRBV5-4, the J call TRBJ1-2; D remains ambiguous. Germline V gene sequence: CDR1 SGHNT, CDR2 YYREEE (reference sequence). CDR3 length equals 14 residues. Trimming removed 0 bases at V and 4 bases at J, with 10 bases between. This chain's CDR3 is CASSLELAVYGYTF. Written as DNA, the CDR3 is TGTGCCAGCAGCTTGGAATTGGCGGTCTATGGCTACACCTTC.

The CDR3 DNA reads as TGTGCCTCCCGGGACAATCGGAATCAGCCCCAGCATTTT. This gives the protein CASRDNRNQPQHF. This rearrangement joins TRBV30 to TRBJ1-5; TRBD1 is a possible D gene (6 bases). Germline CDR1 reads GTSNPN; CDR2 reads SVGIG (reference sequence). The V gene lost 7 bases and the J gene lost 4 bases, with 14 bases spanning the gap. This CDR3 is built from 13 residues. Looking up the rest from reference TRBV30 and TRBJ1-5 gives the full variable domain: SQTIHQWPATLVQPVGSPLSLECTVEGTSNPNLYWYRQAAGRGLQLLFYSVGIGQISSEVPQNLSASRPQDRQFILSSKKLLLSDSGFYLCASRDNRNQPQHFGDGTRLSIL.

V is TRBV4-1 and J is TRBJ1-1; D is perhaps TRBD1 (6 bases). The ends were cut back, 1 base at V and 3 bases at J, with 9 bases in the middle. The CDR3 consists of 14 residues. Looked up from germline, CDR1 is MGHRA and CDR2 is YSYEKL. The CDR3 sequence is CASSQVTGHTEAFF. The CDR3 DNA reads as TGCGCCAGCAGCCAAGTGACAGGCCACACTGAAGCTTTCTTT.

This clonotype was seen just once. The chain is built from TRBV19 and TRBJ1-2; TRBD1 agrees at 7 bases. The V gene end was trimmed by 6 bases and the J gene end by 4 bases; junction bases not matched to a gene: 8. Germline V gene lookup returns CDR1 LNHDA and CDR2 SQIVND (reference sequence). This CDR3 is built from 14 residues. Here the CDR3 reads CASSGQALAYGYTF. CDR3 in DNA: TGTGCCAGTAGCGGACAGGCTCTAGCCTATGGCTACACCTTC.

The rearrangement joins TRBV23-1 to TRBJ1-2; D gene uncertain. TRBV23-1 is flagged as an ORF with uncertain function. V lost 0 bases and J 2 bases, leaving 10 bases between the germline ends. The CDR3 covers 15 residues. This CDR3 is CASSQSRTGNYGYTF. For the CDR3, the DNA is TGCGCCAGCAGTCAATCGCGGACGGGAAACTATGGCTACACCTTC.

The rearrangement uses TRBV5-1 and TRBJ1-1, with D hard to call. The length of the CDR3 is 14 residues. The germline CDR1 and CDR2 sequences are SGHRS and YFSETQ. The V and J ends lost 0 bases and 1 base respectively, with 7 bases between them. The CDR3 DNA reads as TGCGCCAGCAGCTTGGAAACAGCGAACACTGAAGCTTTCTTT. It encodes CASSLETANTEAFF.

The chain recombines TRBV9 with TRBJ2-5; the D gene could be TRBD1 or TRBD2 (5 bases each). This CDR3 contains 16 residues. Trimming removed 0 bases at V and 1 base at J, with 13 bases between. CDR1 is SGDLS, CDR2 YYNGEE, per germline. The CDR3 sequence is CASSVGGAGFQETQYF. In DNA form, the CDR3 reads TGTGCCAGCAGCGTAGGAGGGGCAGGGTTCCAAGAGACCCAGTACTTC.

For the CDR3, the DNA is TGTGCCAGCAGTTCTACAGGGGGCCGCGTAACCTCTGGAAACACCATATATTTT. Translation gives CASSSTGGRVTSGNTIYF. The rearrangement joins TRBV6-5 to TRBJ1-3; 9 bases line up with TRBD1. Germline loops: CDR1 MNHEY, CDR2 SVGAGI. V lost 4 bases and J lost 0; bases outside the gene matches: 10. This CDR3 is built from 18 residues.

The chain couples TRBV2 to TRBJ1-5, with D perhaps matching TRBD1 (6 bases). This CDR3 contains 15 residues. Germline CDR1 SNHLY, CDR2 FYNNEI. The ends were cut back, 0 bases at V and 4 bases at J, with 10 bases in the middle. The CDR3 sequence: CASSEARTANQPQHF. DNA of the CDR3: TGTGCCAGCAGTGAAGCGAGGACAGCTAATCAGCCCCAGCATTTT.

This chain uses TRBV18 with TRBJ2-7; 7 bases align to TRBD1. J was trimmed by 3 bases and V by 3 bases; bases with no gene match: 8. The CDR3 extends over 15 amino acids. Germline lookup yields CDR1 KGHSH and CDR2 LQKENI. CDR3 protein: CASSPTQGTLYEQYF. The CDR3 coding sequence is TGTGCCAGCTCACCGACACAGGGGACCCTCTACGAGCAGTACTTC.

The chain combines TRBV2 with TRBJ2-3, with 7 bases matching TRBD2. The CDR3 sequence is 14 residues long. Germline V gene data show CDR1 as SNHLY and CDR2 as FYNNEI. The junction had 5 bases not matched to a gene; V was cut back by 7 bases and J by 1 base. Here the CDR3 reads CASNGGSGTDTQYF. The CDR3 coding sequence is TGTGCCAGCAATGGCGGGAGTGGCACAGATACGCAGTATTTT.

The V and J genes are TRBV16 and TRBJ1-3; TRBD1 aligns across 7 bases. This CDR3 is built from 18 residues. Germline V gives CDR1 KGHSY, CDR2 FQNENV. The junction had 10 bases not matched to a gene; V was cut back by 2 bases and J by 0 bases. This CDR3 reads CASSQRQIQGLSGNTIYF. The CDR3, as DNA: TGTGCCAGCAGCCAACGACAGATACAGGGGCTCTCTGGAAACACCATATATTTT.

J is TRBJ2-5 and V is TRBV12-3 or TRBV12-4; D is unclear. The CDR3 contains 13 residues. Trimming shortened V by 5 bases and J by 4 bases, and 11 bases separated the two germline ends. DNA of the CDR3: TGTGCCAGCAGTCCCCACGGTGGAGAGACCCAGTACTTC. Its protein product is CASSPHGGETQYF.

This chain connects TRBV20-1 to TRBJ2-7; 7 bases line up with TRBD1. The CDR3 is 14 amino acids. Germline V lookup: CDR1 DFQATT, CDR2 SNEGSKA (reference sequence). V dropped 2 bases and J dropped 3; count of bases not matched to a gene: 7. The CDR3 sequence is CSARKTTGYYEQYF. The CDR3 DNA follows: TGCAGTGCTAGAAAGACGACAGGGTACTACGAGCAGTACTTC.

The chain recombines TRBV2 with TRBJ1-3; 7 nucleotides agree with TRBD1. The CDR3 has 14 residues. With V trimmed by 6 bases and J by 7 bases, 9 bases remained unmatched. From germline, CDR1 is SNHLY and CDR2 FYNNEI. The CDR3 DNA reads as TGTGCCAGCAGGGGGGTACAGGGGATCAACACCATATATTTT. Protein product: CASRGVQGINTIYF.

The CDR3 coding sequence is TGTGCCAGTAGTATTCCGCCCGATGAGCAGTTCTTC. This sequence encodes CASSIPPDEQFF. The chain uses TRBV19 and TRBJ2-1; D gene unclear. Germline values: CDR1 LNHDA, CDR2 SQIVND (reference sequence). V was cut by 3 bases and J by 8 bases, with 8 bases left in between. The CDR3 is made up of 12 amino acids.